This T cell receptor beta chain appears in the sequencing data of a study of response to subunit inactivated influenza vaccine. The CDR3 has 15 residues. Germline V CDR1 and CDR2: MDHEN, SYDVKM. The V gene lost 3 bases and the J gene lost 4 bases, with 15 bases spanning the gap. A remark on this clonotype: Its target is unknown.

TCRdb processed the RT-PCR reads anew with MiXCR; each CDR3 protein has one entry. The data hold 300,000 to 350,000 distinct CDR3 sequences, with 21% observed a single time. Study-wide findings and caveats: Each seasonal influenza vaccination, the authors suggested, recruits few new T cells.

The rearrangement uses TRBV28 and TRBJ2-5; the D is unclear. The TCR was taken from a man aged 50-75 years who received an inactivated influenza vaccine. The specimen comprised PBMCs from blood, sampled approximately 20 months after vaccination. The CDR3 loop reads CASSFSIRRGETQYF. The DNA of the CDR3 is TGTGCCAGCAGTTTTTCCATCAGGCGTGGAGAGACCCAGTACTTC.